This TCR beta chain was recorded in a study of OX40 agonist ivuxolimab in advanced cancers. Repertoires were generated with immunoSEQ multiplex PCR, while TCRdb's copy carries only in-frame clones and drops some. The sample holds 20,000 to 25,000 clones, 70% to 90% seen once. Trimming shortened V by 2 bases and J by 1 base, and 3 bases separated the two germline ends. The CDR3 has 12 amino acids. Germline CDR1 SGHTA, CDR2 FQGNSA. The V and J genes are TRBV7-2 and TRBJ2-7; D gene unclear. The sequenced sample was CD4+ or CD8+ T cells sorted from blood, obtained in a trial of the OX40 agonist ivuxolimab. This clonotype originated in an adult with an advanced solid tumor such as melanoma, head and neck, liver or kidney cancer. CDR3 sequence reads: CASSLSSYEQYF. The CDR3 bases are TGTGCCAGCAGCTTATCTTCCTACGAGCAGTACTTC.